The 8 T cell receptor beta chains given below trace back to one sample, sequenced in a study of OX40 agonist ivuxolimab in advanced cancers. Sequencing used immunoSEQ multiplex PCR; TCRdb keeps in-frame clones, though not all of them. The sample holds fewer than 85,000 clones, 85% to 90% seen once. This specimen was CD4+ or CD8+ T cells sorted from blood, taken in a trial of the OX40 agonist ivuxolimab. These receptors were taken from an adult with an advanced solid tumor such as melanoma, head and neck, liver or kidney cancer.

V usage is TRBV28 and J usage is TRBJ1-4; maybe TRBD1 (5 bases). This CDR3 is built from 15 residues. Germline V gene lookup returns CDR1 MDHEN and CDR2 SYDVKM. Trimming stripped 6 bases from V and 8 bases from J, with 19 bases between. CDR3 bases: TGTGCCAGCAGCCCACCCGAGGGGCTCGAGGAAAAACTGTTTTTT. Translated, it gives CASSPPEGLEEKLFF. The full variable domain, rest sourced from reference TRBV28 and TRBJ1-4, is DVKVTQSSRYLVKRTGEKVFLECVQDMDHENMFWYRQDPGLGLRLIYFSYDVKMKEKGDIPEGYSVSREKKERFSLILESASTNQTSMYLCASSPPEGLEEKLFFGSGTQLSVL.

This clone was counted a single time. This sequence joins TRBV7-3 and TRBJ2-3; TRBD2 matches 9 bases. J was trimmed by 4 bases and V by 5 bases; bases with no gene match: 10. The CDR3 consists of 16 residues. The germline V gene encodes CDR1 SGHTA and CDR2 FQGTGA. CDR3 sequence (DNA): TGTGCCAGCAGCCCGCGAGGTAGCGGGGGTCCAGATACGCAGTATTTT. Encoded protein: CASSPRGSGGPDTQYF.

The rearrangement uses TRBV9 and TRBJ2-7; maybe TRBD1 (6 bases). From germline, CDR1 is SGDLS and CDR2 YYNGEE. The CDR3 length is 14 residues. V dropped 3 bases and J dropped 2 bases, with 12 bases sitting between them. CDR3 amino acids: CASSGQDRAYEQYF. The CDR3 bases are TGTGCCAGCAGCGGACAGGACCGGGCCTACGAGCAGTACTTC.

The V gene is TRBV27, the J gene TRBJ2-7, with 7 nucleotides matching TRBD1. The germline V gene encodes CDR1 MNHEY and CDR2 SMNVEV (reference sequence). V lost 5 bases to trimming and J lost 2 bases; unmatched junction nucleotides: 9. The CDR3 is 15 amino acids. CDR3: CASSPIPGQTYEQYF. The DNA for the CDR3 is TGTGCCAGCAGTCCAATACCGGGACAGACCTACGAGCAGTACTTC.

The V gene is TRBV9, the J gene TRBJ2-7; 9 nucleotides line up with TRBD2. The CDR3 runs to 14 residues. Per germline, CDR1 SGDLS and CDR2 YYNGEE. The V segment lost 2 bases and the J segment 0 bases; nucleotides outside the gene matches: 0. The CDR3 nucleotides are TGTGCCAGCAGCGTTAGCGGGGGCTCCTACGAGCAGTACTTC. It is translated as CASSVSGGSYEQYF.

V and J are TRBV11-2 and TRBJ2-1; tentatively, D is TRBD2 (6 bases). Germline V gene data show CDR1 as SGHAT and CDR2 as FQNNGV. V lost 3 bases to trimming and J lost 9 bases, with 9 bases between them. The CDR3 runs 12 residues. Written as DNA, the CDR3 is TGTGCCAGCAGCTTCAGGGAGGTTGAGCAGTTCTTC. Residues: CASSFREVEQFF. Drawing the rest from reference TRBV11-2 and TRBJ2-1, the complete variable domain is EAGVAQSPRYKIIEKRQSVAFWCNPISGHATLYWYQQILGQGPKLLIQFQNNGVVDDSQLPKDRFSAERLKGVDSTLKIQPAKLEDSAVYLCASSFREVEQFFGPGTRLTVL.

The rearrangement joins TRBV7-9 to TRBJ2-7; D remains unclear. From germline, CDR1 is SEHNR and CDR2 FQNEAQ (reference sequence). The CDR3 is 12 residues long. V was pared by 1 base and J by 2 bases, with 3 bases between. The CDR3: CASSLVPYEQYF. The CDR3 nucleotides are TGTGCCAGCAGCTTAGTACCCTACGAGCAGTACTTC. The whole variable domain, filled in from reference TRBV7-9 and TRBJ2-7, reads DTGVSQNPRHKITKRGQNVTFRCDPISEHNRLYWYRQTLGQGPEFLTYFQNEAQLEKSRLLSDRFSAERPKGSFSTLEIQRTEQGDSAMYLCASSLVPYEQYFGPGTRLTVT.

The chain links TRBV2 to TRBJ1-1; no definite D call. The V and J ends lost 3 bases and 3 bases respectively, with 8 bases between them. CDR3 length: 13 amino acids. Germline CDR1 is SNHLY and CDR2 is FYNNEI. The CDR3 region is CASSDGGHTEAFF. For the CDR3, the DNA is TGTGCCAGCAGTGACGGAGGACACACTGAAGCTTTCTTT. The full variable domain, completed using reference TRBV2 and TRBJ1-1, is EPEVTQTPSHQVTQMGQEVILRCVPISNHLYFYWYRQILGQKVEFLVSFYNNEISEKSEIFDDQFSVERPDGSNFTLKIRSTKLEDSAMYFCASSDGGHTEAFFGQGTRLTVV.